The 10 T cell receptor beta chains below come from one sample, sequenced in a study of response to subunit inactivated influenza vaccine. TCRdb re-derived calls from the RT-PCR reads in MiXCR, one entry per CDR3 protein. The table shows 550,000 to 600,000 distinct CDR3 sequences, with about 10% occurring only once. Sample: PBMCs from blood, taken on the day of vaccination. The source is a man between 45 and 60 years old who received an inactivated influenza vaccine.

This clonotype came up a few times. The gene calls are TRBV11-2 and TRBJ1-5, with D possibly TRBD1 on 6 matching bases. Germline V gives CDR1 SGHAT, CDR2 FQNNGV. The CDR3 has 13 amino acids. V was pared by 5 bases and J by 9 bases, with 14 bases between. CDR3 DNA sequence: TGTGCCAGCAGCCAAACAGGGTCGGGGCCCCAGCATTTT. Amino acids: CASSQTGSGPQHF. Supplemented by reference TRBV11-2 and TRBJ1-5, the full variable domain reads EAGVAQSPRYKIIEKRQSVAFWCNPISGHATLYWYQQILGQGPKLLIQFQNNGVVDDSQLPKDRFSAERLKGVDSTLKIQPAKLEDSAVYLCASSQTGSGPQHFGDGTRLSIL.

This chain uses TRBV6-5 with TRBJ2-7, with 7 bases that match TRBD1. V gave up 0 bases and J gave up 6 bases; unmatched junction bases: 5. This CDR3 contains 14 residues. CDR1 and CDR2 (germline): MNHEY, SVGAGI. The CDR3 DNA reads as TGTGCCAGCAGTTACTCGCCCACAGGGGCCGAGCAGTACTTC. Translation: CASSYSPTGAEQYF.

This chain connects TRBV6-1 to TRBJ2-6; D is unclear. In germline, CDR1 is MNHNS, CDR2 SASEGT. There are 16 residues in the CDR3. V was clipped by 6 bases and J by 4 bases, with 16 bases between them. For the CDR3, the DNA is TGTGCCAGCAGCCCTAGAGTCCTACGAGGGGCCAACGTCCTGACTTTC. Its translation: CASSPRVLRGANVLTF.

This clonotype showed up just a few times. CDR3: CASSLTGQGQETQYF. The CDR3 DNA reads as TGTGCCAGCAGTTTAACCGGACAGGGACAAGAGACCCAGTACTTC. J is TRBJ2-5 and V is TRBV12-3 or TRBV12-4, with 8 bases identical to TRBD1. This CDR3 contains 15 residues. V lost 2 bases and J lost 2; bases outside the gene matches: 4.

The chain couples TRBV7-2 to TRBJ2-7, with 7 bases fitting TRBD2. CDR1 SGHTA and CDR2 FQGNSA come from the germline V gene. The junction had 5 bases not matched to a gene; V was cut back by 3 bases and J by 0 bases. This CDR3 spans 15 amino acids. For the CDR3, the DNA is TGTGCCAGCAGCTTTGGGTGGACTAGCTCCTACGAGCAGTACTTC. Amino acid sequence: CASSFGWTSSYEQYF.

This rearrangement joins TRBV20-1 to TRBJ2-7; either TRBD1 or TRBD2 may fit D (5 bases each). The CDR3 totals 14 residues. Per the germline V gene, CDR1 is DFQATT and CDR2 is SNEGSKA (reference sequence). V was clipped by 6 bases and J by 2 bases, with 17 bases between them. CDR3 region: CSAHPGTLTYEQYF. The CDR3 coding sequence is TGCAGTGCCCACCCCGGGACCCTCACCTACGAGCAGTACTTC.

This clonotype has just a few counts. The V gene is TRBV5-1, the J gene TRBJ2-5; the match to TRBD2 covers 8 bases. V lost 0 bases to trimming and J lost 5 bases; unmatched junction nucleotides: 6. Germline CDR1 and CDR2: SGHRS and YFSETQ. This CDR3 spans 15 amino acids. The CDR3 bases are TGCGCCAGCAGCTTGGGAAGCGGGAGCCCGGAGACCCAGTACTTC. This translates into CASSLGSGSPETQYF.

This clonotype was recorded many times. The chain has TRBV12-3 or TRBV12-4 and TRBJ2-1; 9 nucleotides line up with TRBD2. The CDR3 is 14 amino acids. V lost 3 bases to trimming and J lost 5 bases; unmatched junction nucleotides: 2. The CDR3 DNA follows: TGTGCCAGCAGTTTCAGACTAGCGGACAATGAGCAGTTCTTC. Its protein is CASSFRLADNEQFF.

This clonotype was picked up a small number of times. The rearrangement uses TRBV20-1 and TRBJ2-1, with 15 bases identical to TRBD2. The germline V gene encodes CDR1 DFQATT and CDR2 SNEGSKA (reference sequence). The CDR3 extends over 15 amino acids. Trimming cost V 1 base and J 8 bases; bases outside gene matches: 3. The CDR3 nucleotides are TGCAGTGCTAGAGTGGGACTAGCGGGAGGATATGAGCAGTTCTTC. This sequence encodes CSARVGLAGGYEQFF.

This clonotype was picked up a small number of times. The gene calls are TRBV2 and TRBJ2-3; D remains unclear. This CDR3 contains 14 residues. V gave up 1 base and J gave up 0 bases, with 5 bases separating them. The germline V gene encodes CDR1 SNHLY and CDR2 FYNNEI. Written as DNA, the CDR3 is TGTGCCAGCAGTGAAGTGAGGAGCACAGATACGCAGTATTTT. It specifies CASSEVRSTDTQYF.